This TCR beta chain was observed in a study of T cell responses to AZD1222 COVID-19 vaccine. Generated by immunoSEQ multiplex PCR, the TCRdb table keeps only in-frame clones and is missing some. Here the sample spans roughly 170,000 clones, almost 90% being singletons. This clone appeared once. The target antigen is unknown. One end of the junction is discordant with germline, which a read error may explain. The CDR3 consists of 18 residues. Germline values: CDR1 PRHDT, CDR2 FYEKMQ (reference sequence). Overall study findings and caveats: Among the donors, most were white British and more were female, and clonal diversity was possibly underestimated. Per reports, nearly half of all spike-specific TCRs target regions that are unmutated in variants. At study baseline, merely several AZD1222 recipients were seropositive. Spike-specific TCR breadth and depth were elevated following two AZD1222 doses.

The receptor's source is an adult in good health. The chain is built from TRBV13 and TRBJ2-3; 15 bases match TRBD2. The input for sequencing was peripheral blood, taken on day 0 of AZD1222 vaccination. The CDR3 region has the DNA TGTGCCAGCAGCCTAGGACTAGCGGGGGGGCTAAGCACAGATACGCAGTATTTT. Protein product: CASSLGLAGGLSTDTQYF.